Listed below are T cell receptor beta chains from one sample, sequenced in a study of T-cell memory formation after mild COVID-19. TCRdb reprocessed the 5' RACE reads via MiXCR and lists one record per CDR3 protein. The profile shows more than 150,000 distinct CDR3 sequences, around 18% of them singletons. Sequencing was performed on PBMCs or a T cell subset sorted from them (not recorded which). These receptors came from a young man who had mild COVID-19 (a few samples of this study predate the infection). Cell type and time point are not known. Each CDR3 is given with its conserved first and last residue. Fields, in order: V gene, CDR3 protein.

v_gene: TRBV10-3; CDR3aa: CAISEQGQPQHF
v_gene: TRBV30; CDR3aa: CAWMGQEYNEQFF
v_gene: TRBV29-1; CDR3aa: CSVTPPGQETQYF
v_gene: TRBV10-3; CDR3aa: CAISEGGLNYGYTF
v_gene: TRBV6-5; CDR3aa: CASSYSGETQYF
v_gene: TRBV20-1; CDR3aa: CSAVPGTGQETQYF
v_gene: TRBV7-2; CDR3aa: CASSPFGGLRVGGELFF
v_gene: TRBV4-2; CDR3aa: CASSQETTGVVNSPLHF
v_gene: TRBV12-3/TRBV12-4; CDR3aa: CASSLWNNSPLHF
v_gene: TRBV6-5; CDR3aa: CASRRVQDHKRGYTF
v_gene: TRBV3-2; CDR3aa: CASRRSCYGNTEAFF
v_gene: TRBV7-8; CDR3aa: CASSQRRAGELFF
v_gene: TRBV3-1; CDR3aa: CASSPMVADTQYF
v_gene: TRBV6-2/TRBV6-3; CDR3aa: CASVLQGSGETQYF
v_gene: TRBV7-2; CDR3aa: CASSPWGGQIEKLFF
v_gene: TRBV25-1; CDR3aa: CASSPWTGLGTEAFF
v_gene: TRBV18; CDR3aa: CASSLRLAGSNTGELFF
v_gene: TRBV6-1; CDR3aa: CASSAPPSGANVLTF
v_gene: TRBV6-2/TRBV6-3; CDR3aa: CASSSQVPRTDTQYF
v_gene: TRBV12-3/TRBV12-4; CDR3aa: CASSATGDSYNEQFF
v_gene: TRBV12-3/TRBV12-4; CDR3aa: CASSAHQGETQYF
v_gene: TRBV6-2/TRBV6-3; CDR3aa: CASSARADTQYF
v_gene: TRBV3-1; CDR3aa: CASSPLGAGQETQYF
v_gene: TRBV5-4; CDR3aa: CASSFGGGRETDTQYF
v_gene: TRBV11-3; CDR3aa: CASGATVSTHNNEQFF
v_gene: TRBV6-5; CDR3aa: CASSRNPGGLGNTEAFF
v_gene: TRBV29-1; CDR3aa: CSVGERDVPHYGYTF
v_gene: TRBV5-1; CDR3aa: CASSLQSGEDEQYF
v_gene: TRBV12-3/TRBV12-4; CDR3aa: CASTVRADTEAFF
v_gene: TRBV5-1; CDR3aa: CASRADNGEKLFF
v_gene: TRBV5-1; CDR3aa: CASSLVTGRETQYF
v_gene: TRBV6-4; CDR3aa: CASSVAGTGNYGYTF
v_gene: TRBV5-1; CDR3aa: CASSLADFADTQYF
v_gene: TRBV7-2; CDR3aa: CASSSRGGPGQGLHGYTF
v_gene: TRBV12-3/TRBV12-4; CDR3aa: CASRTGTQGASEKLFF
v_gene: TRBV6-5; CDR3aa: CASSYSLKQPQHF
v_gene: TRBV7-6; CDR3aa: CASSLPGRDTQYF
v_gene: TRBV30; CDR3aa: CAWGGGGSLQYF
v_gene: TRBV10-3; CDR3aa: CAIKVGGGEAFF
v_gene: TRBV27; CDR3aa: CASRRGWDSYEQYF
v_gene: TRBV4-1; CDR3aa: CASSQATQQETQYF
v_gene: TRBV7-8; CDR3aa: CASSLALYSPLHF